The 9 T cell receptor beta chains listed next were all sequenced from one sample in a study of siplizumab effects on memory and regulatory T cells. The method was immunoSEQ multiplex PCR; TCRdb's version includes in-frame clones alone and lacks a portion of them. The table has about 100,000 clones, about 90% seen once. Material: Tregs sorted from blood. The receptors come from a human donor in good health.

The CDR3 here is CASSQETSVATQYF. The CDR3 DNA reads as TGCGCCAGCAGCCAAGAGACTAGCGTAGCGACCCAGTACTTC. The chain employs TRBV4-1 and TRBJ2-5; 8 nucleotides match TRBD2. V shed 0 bases, J shed 7 bases, and the junction held 4 bases outside the gene matches. Germline CDR1 reads MGHRA; CDR2 reads YSYEKL. CDR3 size: 14 residues.

The chain links TRBV6-1 to TRBJ2-7, with D uncertain. Deletions cut 6 bases from V and 0 bases from J, with 9 bases between. The CDR3 is made up of 13 amino acids. Germline V CDR1 and CDR2: MNHNS, SASEGT. Here the CDR3 DNA reads TGTGCCAGCAGGGATACTTCCTCCTACGAGCAGTACTTC. Translation: CASRDTSSYEQYF.

CDR3 DNA sequence: TGTGCCAGCAGCTCACGGGGGCAAGAGACCCAGTACTTC. Translation: CASSSRGQETQYF. The rearrangement joins TRBV7-3 to TRBJ2-5; tentatively, D is TRBD2 (6 bases). Trimming pared 4 bases from V and 2 bases from J, leaving 8 bases between. The CDR3 has 13 residues. CDR1 SGHTA and CDR2 FQGTGA come from the germline V gene.

The rearrangement links TRBV18 to TRBJ2-5; 16 nucleotides align to TRBD2. Losses at the gene ends were 3 bases for V and 2 bases for J; bases not matched to a gene: 0. Germline V gene sequence: CDR1 KGHSH, CDR2 LQKENI. CDR3 length: 16 residues. The CDR3 sequence is CASSPGLAGGQETQYF. CDR3 nucleotide sequence: TGTGCCAGCTCACCGGGACTAGCGGGAGGGCAAGAGACCCAGTACTTC.

This clone is a singleton in its sample. The chain links TRBV11-2 to TRBJ2-7; no reliable D call. V dropped 5 bases and J dropped 2 bases, with 13 bases sitting between them. Per germline, CDR1 SGHAT and CDR2 FQNNGV. This CDR3 comprises 14 residues. The DNA of the CDR3 is TGTGCCAGCAGCCCGACGGACGGAACCTACGAGCAGTACTTC. Translating it yields CASSPTDGTYEQYF.

This clone has a handful of counts. The chain uses TRBV11-1 and TRBJ2-1; 7 nucleotides match TRBD2. Germline V gene data show CDR1 as SGHAT and CDR2 as FQDESV (reference sequence). The CDR3 loop spans 15 amino acids. With V trimmed by 5 bases and J by 7 bases, 11 bases remained unmatched. CDR3 in DNA: TGTGCCAGCAGCCTCCACTTGGGCGGGGGAAATGAGCAGTTCTTC. Protein sequence: CASSLHLGGGNEQFF.

This clone was found a few times. Sequence at one end of the junction differs from germline and may be a read error. The chain couples TRBV7-9 to TRBJ2-7, with D hard to call. CDR3 length: 8 residues. Germline V gene data show CDR1 as SEHNR and CDR2 as FQNEAQ (reference sequence). The DNA of the CDR3 is TGTGCCAGCAGCACCCCTGGGTTC. This translates into CASSTPGF.

The chain recombines TRBV19 with TRBJ2-2; D gene ambiguous. Germline V gene lookup returns CDR1 LNHDA and CDR2 SQIVND (reference sequence). Trimming removed 3 bases at V and 4 bases at J, with 12 bases between. The CDR3 has 15 amino acids. CDR3 nucleotide sequence: TGTGCCAGTAGTATGGAGCGCGCGCGCACCGGGGAGCTGTTTTTT. Translated: CASSMERARTGELFF.

V and J are TRBV9 and TRBJ2-3; no definite D call. Deletions cut 1 base from V and 4 bases from J, with 10 bases between. This CDR3 has 14 residues. The germline CDR1 and CDR2 sequences are SGDLS and YYNGEE. In DNA form, the CDR3 reads TGTGCCAGCAGCGTAACCGGACCGTCAGATACGCAGTATTTT. Translation gives CASSVTGPSDTQYF.